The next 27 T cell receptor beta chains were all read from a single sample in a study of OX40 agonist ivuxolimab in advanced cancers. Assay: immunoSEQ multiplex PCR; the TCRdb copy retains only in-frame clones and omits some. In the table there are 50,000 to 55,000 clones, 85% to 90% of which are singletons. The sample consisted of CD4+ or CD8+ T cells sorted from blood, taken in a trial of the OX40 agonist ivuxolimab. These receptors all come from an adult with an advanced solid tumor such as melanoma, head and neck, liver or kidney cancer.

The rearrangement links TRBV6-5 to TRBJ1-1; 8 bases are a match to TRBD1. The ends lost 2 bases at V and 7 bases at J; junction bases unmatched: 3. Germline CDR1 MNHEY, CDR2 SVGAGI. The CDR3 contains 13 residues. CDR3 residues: CASSYQGQVEAFF. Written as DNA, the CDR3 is TGTGCCAGCAGTTACCAGGGACAGGTTGAAGCTTTCTTT.

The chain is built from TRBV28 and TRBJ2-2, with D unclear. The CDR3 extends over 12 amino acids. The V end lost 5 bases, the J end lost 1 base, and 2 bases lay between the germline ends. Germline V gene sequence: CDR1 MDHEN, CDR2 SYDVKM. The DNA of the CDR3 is TGTGCCAGCAGTCAGAACACCGGGGAGCTGTTTTTT. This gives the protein CASSQNTGELFF.

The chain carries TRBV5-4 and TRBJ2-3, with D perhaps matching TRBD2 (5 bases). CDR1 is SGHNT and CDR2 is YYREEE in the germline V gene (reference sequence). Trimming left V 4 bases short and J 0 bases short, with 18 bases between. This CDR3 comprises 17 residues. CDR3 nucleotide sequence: TGTGCCAGCAGCCTTGGCGGGTCCGGGGAAAGCACAGATACGCAGTATTTT. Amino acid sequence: CASSLGGSGESTDTQYF.

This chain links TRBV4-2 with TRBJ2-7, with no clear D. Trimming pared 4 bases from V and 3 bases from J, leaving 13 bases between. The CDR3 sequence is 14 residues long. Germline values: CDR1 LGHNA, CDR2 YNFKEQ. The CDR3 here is CASSLWKGVYEQYF. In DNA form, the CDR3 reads TGTGCCAGCAGCCTTTGGAAGGGTGTCTACGAGCAGTACTTC.

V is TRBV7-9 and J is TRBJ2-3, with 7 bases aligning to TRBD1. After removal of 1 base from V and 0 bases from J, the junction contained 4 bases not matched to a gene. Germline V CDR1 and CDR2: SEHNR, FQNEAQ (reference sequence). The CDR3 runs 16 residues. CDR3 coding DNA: TGTGCCAGCAGCTTAGTAAGGACAGGTAGCACAGATACGCAGTATTTT. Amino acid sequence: CASSLVRTGSTDTQYF. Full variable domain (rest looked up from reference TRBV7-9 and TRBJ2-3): DTGVSQNPRHKITKRGQNVTFRCDPISEHNRLYWYRQTLGQGPEFLTYFQNEAQLEKSRLLSDRFSAERPKGSFSTLEIQRTEQGDSAMYLCASSLVRTGSTDTQYFGPGTRLTVL.

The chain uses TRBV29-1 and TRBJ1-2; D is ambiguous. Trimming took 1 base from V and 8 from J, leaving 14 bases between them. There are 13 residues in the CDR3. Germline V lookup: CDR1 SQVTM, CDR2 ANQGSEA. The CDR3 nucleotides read TGCAGCGTTGAAGTCAGATTAACTGAGGGCTACACCTTC. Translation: CSVEVRLTEGYTF.

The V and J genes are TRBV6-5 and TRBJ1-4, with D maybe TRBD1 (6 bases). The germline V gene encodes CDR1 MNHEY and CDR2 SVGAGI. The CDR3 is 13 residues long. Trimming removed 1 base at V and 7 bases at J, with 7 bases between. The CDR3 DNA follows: TGTGCCAGCAGTTACTGGGGGGCTGAAAAACTGTTTTTT. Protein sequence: CASSYWGAEKLFF.

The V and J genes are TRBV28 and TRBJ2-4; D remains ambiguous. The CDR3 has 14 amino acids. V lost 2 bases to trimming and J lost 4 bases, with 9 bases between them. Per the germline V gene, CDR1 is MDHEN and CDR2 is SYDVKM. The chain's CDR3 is CASSLEIIKNIQYF. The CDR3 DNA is TGTGCCAGCAGTTTAGAGATAATTAAAAACATTCAGTACTTC.

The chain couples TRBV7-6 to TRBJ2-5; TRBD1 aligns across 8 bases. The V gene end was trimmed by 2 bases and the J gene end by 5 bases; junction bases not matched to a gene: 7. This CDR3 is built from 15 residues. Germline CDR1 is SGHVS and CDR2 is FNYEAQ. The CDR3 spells CASSLNGQGRETQYF. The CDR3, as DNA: TGTGCCAGCAGCTTAAACGGACAGGGCCGGGAGACCCAGTACTTC. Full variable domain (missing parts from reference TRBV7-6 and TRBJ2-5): GAGVSQSPRYKVTKRGQDVALRCDPISGHVSLYWYRQALGQGPEFLTYFNYEAQQDKSGLPNDRFSAERPEGSISTLTIQRTEQRDSAMYRCASSLNGQGRETQYFGPGTRLLVL.

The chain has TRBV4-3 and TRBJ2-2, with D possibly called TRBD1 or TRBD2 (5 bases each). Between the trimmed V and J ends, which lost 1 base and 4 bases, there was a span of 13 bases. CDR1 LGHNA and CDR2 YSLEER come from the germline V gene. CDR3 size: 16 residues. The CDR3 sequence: CASSQAVGAGTGELFF. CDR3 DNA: TGCGCCAGCAGCCAAGCCGTCGGGGCAGGCACCGGGGAGCTGTTTTTT.

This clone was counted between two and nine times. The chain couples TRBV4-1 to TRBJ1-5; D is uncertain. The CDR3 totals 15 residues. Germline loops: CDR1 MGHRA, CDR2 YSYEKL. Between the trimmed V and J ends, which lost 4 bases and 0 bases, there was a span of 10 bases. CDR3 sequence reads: CASSRSDNSNQPQHF. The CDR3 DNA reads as TGCGCCAGCAGCCGGTCGGATAATAGCAATCAGCCCCAGCATTTT.

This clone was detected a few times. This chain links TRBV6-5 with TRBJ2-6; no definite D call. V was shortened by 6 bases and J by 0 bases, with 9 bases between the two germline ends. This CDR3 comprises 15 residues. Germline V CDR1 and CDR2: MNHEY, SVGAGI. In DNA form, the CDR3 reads TGTGCCAGCAGCGCTCCGTCCTCTGGGGCCAACGTCCTGACTTTC. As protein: CASSAPSSGANVLTF.

CDR3 sequence: CASSVGRGQTYEQYF. For the CDR3, the DNA is TGTGCCAGCAGCGTAGGGCGCGGGCAGACCTACGAGCAGTACTTC. V is TRBV9 and J is TRBJ2-7; a weak D match, TRBD2 (5 bases). Germline-derived CDR1 and CDR2 are SGDLS and YYNGEE. The CDR3 is made up of 15 amino acids. Trimming pared 0 bases from V and 2 bases from J, leaving 12 bases between.

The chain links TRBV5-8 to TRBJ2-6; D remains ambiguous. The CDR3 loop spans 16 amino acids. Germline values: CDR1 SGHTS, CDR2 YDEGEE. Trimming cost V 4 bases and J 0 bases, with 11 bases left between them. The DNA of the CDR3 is TGTGCCAGCAGCAGGTGGTACAACTCTGGGGCCAACGTCCTGACTTTC. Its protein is CASSRWYNSGANVLTF.

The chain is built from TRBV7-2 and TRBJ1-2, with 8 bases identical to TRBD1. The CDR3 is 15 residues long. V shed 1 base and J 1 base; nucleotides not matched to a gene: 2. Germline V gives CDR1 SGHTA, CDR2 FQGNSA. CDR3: CASSLDDRGNYGYTF. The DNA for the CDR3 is TGTGCCAGCAGCTTAGACGACAGGGGTAACTATGGCTACACCTTC.

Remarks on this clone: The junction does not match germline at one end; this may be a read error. The CDR3 bases are TGTGCCAGCAGAGAAGATGAGAACACTGAAGCTTTCTTT. Its translation: CASREDENTEAFF. This chain joins TRBV2 and TRBJ1-1, with unresolved D. Per germline, CDR1 SNHLY and CDR2 FYNNEI. This CDR3 has 13 amino acids.

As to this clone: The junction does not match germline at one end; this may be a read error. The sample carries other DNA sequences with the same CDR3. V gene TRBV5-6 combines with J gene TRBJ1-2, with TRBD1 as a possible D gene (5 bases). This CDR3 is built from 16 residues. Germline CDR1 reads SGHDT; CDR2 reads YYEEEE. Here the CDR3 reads CASSLVGTGGNYGYTF. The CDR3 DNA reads TGTGCTAGCAGCTTGGTTGGAACAGGCGGTAACTATGGCTACACCTTC.

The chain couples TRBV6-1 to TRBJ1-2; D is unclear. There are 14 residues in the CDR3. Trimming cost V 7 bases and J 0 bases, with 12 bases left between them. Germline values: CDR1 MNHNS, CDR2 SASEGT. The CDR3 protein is CASKMGQANYGYTF. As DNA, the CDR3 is TGTGCCAGCAAAATGGGTCAAGCTAACTATGGCTACACCTTC.

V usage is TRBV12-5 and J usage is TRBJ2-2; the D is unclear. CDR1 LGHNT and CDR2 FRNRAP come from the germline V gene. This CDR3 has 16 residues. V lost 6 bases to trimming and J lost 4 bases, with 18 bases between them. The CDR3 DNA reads TGTGCTAGTGGGCCCAGCAGTGGGTTGAGCACCGGGGAGCTGTTTTTT. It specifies CASGPSSGLSTGELFF.

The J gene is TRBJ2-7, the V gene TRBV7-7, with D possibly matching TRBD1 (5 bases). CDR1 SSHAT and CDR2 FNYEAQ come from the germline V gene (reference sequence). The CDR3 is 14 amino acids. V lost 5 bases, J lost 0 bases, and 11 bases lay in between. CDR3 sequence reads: CASSADTGSYEQYF. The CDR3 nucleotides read TGTGCCAGCAGCGCGGACACCGGCTCCTACGAGCAGTACTTC.

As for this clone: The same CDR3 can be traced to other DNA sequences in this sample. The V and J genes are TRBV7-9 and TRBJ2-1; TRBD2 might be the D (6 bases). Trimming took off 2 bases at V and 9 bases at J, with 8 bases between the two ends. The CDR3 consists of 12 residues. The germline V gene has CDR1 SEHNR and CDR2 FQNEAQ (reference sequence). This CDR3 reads CASSLWGGEQFF. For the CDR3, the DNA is TGTGCCAGCAGCTTATGGGGAGGTGAGCAGTTCTTC.

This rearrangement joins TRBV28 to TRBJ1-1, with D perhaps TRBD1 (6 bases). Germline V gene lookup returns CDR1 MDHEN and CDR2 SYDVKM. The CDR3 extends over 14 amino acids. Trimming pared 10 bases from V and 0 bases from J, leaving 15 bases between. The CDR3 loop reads CAIHAGAVNTEAFF. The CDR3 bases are TGTGCCATTCATGCGGGGGCAGTGAACACTGAAGCTTTCTTT. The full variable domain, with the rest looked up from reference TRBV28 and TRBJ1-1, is DVKVTQSSRYLVKRTGEKVFLECVQDMDHENMFWYRQDPGLGLRLIYFSYDVKMKEKGDIPEGYSVSREKKERFSLILESASTNQTSMYLCAIHAGAVNTEAFFGQGTRLTVV.

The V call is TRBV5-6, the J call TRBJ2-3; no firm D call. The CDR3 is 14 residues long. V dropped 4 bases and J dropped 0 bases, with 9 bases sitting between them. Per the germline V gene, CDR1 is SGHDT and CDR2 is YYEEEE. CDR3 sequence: CASSLRLSTDTQYF. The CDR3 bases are TGTGCCAGCAGCCTCCGACTGAGCACAGATACGCAGTATTTT.

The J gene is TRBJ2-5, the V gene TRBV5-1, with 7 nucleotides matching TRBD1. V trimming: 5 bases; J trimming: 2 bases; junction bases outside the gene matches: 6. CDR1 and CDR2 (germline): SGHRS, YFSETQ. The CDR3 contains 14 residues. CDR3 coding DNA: TGCGCCAGCAGAGAGGGACAGATACAAGAGACCCAGTACTTC. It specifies CASREGQIQETQYF.

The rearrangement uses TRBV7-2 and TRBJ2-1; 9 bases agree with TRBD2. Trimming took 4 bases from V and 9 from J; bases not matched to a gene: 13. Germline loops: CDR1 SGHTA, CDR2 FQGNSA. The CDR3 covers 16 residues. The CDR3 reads CASSSRPAGGPSEQFF. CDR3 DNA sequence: TGTGCCAGCAGCTCCCGCCCCGCGGGGGGGCCAAGTGAGCAGTTCTTC.

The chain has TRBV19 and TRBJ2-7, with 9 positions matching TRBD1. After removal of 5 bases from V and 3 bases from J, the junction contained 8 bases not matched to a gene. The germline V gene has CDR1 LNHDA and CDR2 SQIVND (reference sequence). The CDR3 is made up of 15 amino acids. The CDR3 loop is CASSRGQGSYYEQYF. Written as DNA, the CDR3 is TGTGCCAGTAGTCGGGGACAGGGATCGTACTACGAGCAGTACTTC.

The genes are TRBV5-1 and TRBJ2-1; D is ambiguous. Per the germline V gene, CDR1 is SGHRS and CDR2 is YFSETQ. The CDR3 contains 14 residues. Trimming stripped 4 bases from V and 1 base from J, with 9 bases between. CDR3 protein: CASSRTASYNEQFF. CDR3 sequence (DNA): TGCGCCAGCAGCCGGACGGCTTCCTACAATGAGCAGTTCTTC.